The rows below give T cell receptor beta chains drawn from one sample of a study of PD-1 blockade in classical Hodgkin lymphoma. Method: immunoSEQ multiplex PCR; TCRdb's copy keeps in-frame clones and lacks some. The sample shows roughly 70,000 clones, 71% of them seen only once. This specimen was peripheral blood mononuclear cells (PBMCs), taken before the second cycle of nivolumab. These TCRs come from a human donor with classical Hodgkin lymphoma. Each CDR3 is given with its conserved first and last residue. The D gene is left open where the match is weak. Size tells how often a clone was seen (once, few, many) or the class of an expanded clone, and some rows leave it out.

>.|TRBD1|TRBV5-1|TRBJ1-1
TGCGCCAGCAGCTCTGACACAGGGGTCTTGGGCACTGAAGCTTTCTTT
CASSSDTGVLGTEAFF
>once|TRBD1|TRBV7-3|TRBJ1-5
TGTGCCAGCAGCTTTGGGACAGGAGATCAGCCCCAGCATTTT
CASSFGTGDQPQHF
>once|.|TRBV19|TRBJ2-7
TGTGCCAGTAGTATTCAGGGAGGCTACGAGCAGTACTTC
CASSIQGGYEQYF
>.|.|TRBV7-6|TRBJ2-3
TGTGCCAGCAGCTTATCGGGGTCACGCACAGATACGCAGTATTTT
CASSLSGSRTDTQYF
>.|TRBD2|TRBV5-1|TRBJ2-2
TGCGCCAGCAGCTCGGGACTAGCGGGAGGGCCCGCCGGGGAGCTGTTTTTT
CASSSGLAGGPAGELFF
>.|.|TRBV18|TRBJ2-1
TGTGCCAGCTCACCGGTGGGTTTGGAGCAGTTCTTC
CASSPVGLEQFF
>.|TRBD2|TRBV5-1|TRBJ2-7
TGCGCCAGCAGCTTTGGGGGAGGGAGCTCCTACGAGCAGTACTTC
CASSFGGGSSYEQYF
>few|TRBD1|TRBV6-5|TRBJ2-7
TGTGCCAGCAGCCTCGGACAGGGGAGCAACGAGCAGTACTTC
CASSLGQGSNEQYF
>few|.|TRBV5-5|TRBJ2-3
TGTGCCAGCAGCCTTACAGGAACTAGCACAGATACGCAGTATTTT
CASSLTGTSTDTQYF
>.|.|TRBV11-2|TRBJ1-6
TGTGCCAGCAGCTTAGGGGTCCGGGGGGCCTCCTATAATTCACCCCTCCACTTT
CASSLGVRGASYNSPLHF
>.|.|TRBV5-1|TRBJ2-7
TGCGCCAGCAGCTTAGGCGGGGGCACCTACGAGCAGTACTTC
CASSLGGGTYEQYF
>.|.|TRBV7-9|TRBJ2-7
TGTGCCAGCAGCTTGACTGGCTCCGAGCAGTACTTC
CASSLTGSEQYF
>.|.|TRBV19|TRBJ2-1
TGTGCCAGTAGTAAACGAGAGGGGGGTAGCTCCTACAATGAGCAGTTCTTC
CASSKREGGSSYNEQFF
>.|.|TRBV2|TRBJ1-3
TGTGCCAGCAGTGGGGGTACAGGGAACGCTGGAAACACCATATATTTT
CASSGGTGNAGNTIYF
>many|.|TRBV15|TRBJ1-2
TGTGCCACCAGCAGCCCGGATTCCTATGGCTACACCTTC
CATSSPDSYGYTF
>.|.|TRBV7-9|TRBJ2-7
TGTGCCAGCAGCTTAGCGGGGGGGGGCGCCCCCTACGAGCAGTACTTC
CASSLAGGGAPYEQYF
>once|.|TRBV11-2|TRBJ1-5
TGTGCCAGCAGTTCAGGGGCTTACGGCAATCAGCCCCAGCATTTT
CASSSGAYGNQPQHF
>.|TRBD1|TRBV6-5|TRBJ1-6
TGTGCCAGCAGTTTCTCCCGACAGGGGTATTCACCCCTCCACTTT
CASSFSRQGYSPLHF
>.|TRBD2|TRBV5-1|TRBJ2-2
TGCGCCAGCAGCTTGAGTCTAGCGGGAGAGGCCGGGGAGCTGTTTTTT
CASSLSLAGEAGELFF
>.|.|TRBV19|TRBJ2-1
TGTGCCAGTAGCGCAGGATCCTACAATGAGCAGTTCTTC
CASSAGSYNEQFF
>.|.|TRBV5-1|TRBJ1-1
TGCGCCCGCAGCCCGGGGGGGAGGGCCAACACTGAAGCTTTCTTT
CARSPGGRANTEAFF
>.|TRBD1|TRBV2|TRBJ1-4
TGTGCCAGCAGTTGGACAGGGGGGGAGGAAAAACTGTTTTTT
CASSWTGGEEKLFF
>few|TRBD1|TRBV2|TRBJ1-6
TGTGCCAGCAGTAGACAGGGAGGCCGCTCACCCCTCCACTTT
CASSRQGGRSPLHF
>.|.|TRBV7-3|TRBJ1-1
TGTGCCAGCAGCTTAACAGGGGATGAAGCTTTCTTT
CASSLTGDEAFF
>.|.|TRBV11-3|TRBJ2-2
TGTGCCAGCAGCCCGGGAGCGGTTACCGGGGAGCTGTTTTTT
CASSPGAVTGELFF
>.|.|TRBV5-6|TRBJ2-5
TGTGCCAGCAGCTTGGGACTAGATACGAGGAAGACCCAGTACTTC
CASSLGLDTRKTQYF
>.|.|TRBV28|TRBJ1-2
TGTGCCAGCAGTTTGGCTCTTACATCTACCTATGGCTACACCTTC
CASSLALTSTYGYTF
>few|.|TRBV10-1|TRBJ1-2
TGCGCCAGCAGTGAATCCCGGGCAGATGGCTACACCTTC
CASSESRADGYTF
>.|TRBD1|TRBV5-4|TRBJ1-4
TGTGCCAGCAGCACCAATCCCGGGACAGGAACTAATGAAAAACTGTTTTTT
CASSTNPGTGTNEKLFF
>.|.|TRBV5-1|TRBJ2-3
TGCGCCAGCAGCTTGGCACCCGGAAACACAGATACGCAGTATTTT
CASSLAPGNTDTQYF
>.|TRBD1|TRBV30|TRBJ1-1
TGTGCCTGGGAGGACAGGGGATTGACTGAAGCTTTCTTT
CAWEDRGLTEAFF
>.|TRBD1|TRBV19|TRBJ1-4
TGTGCCAGTAGCATCATGGGACAGGGAGGAGAAAAACTGTTTTTT
CASSIMGQGGEKLFF
>.|.|TRBV4-2|TRBJ2-4
TGTGCCAGCAGCCAACAGAGAGGCGGGAAAAACATTCAGTACTTC
CASSQQRGGKNIQYF
>.|.|TRBV5-1|TRBJ2-2
TGCGCCAGCAGCTTGCAGGGGCCCTTCACCGGGGAGCTGTTTTTT
CASSLQGPFTGELFF
>.|TRBD1|TRBV9|TRBJ2-3
TGTGCCAGCAGCACCGGGACAGGGGCACCAGATACGCAGTATTTT
CASSTGTGAPDTQYF
>.|.|TRBV19|TRBJ1-5
TGTGCCAGTAGTCTCGGGGGGAGCAATCAGCCCCAGCATTTT
CASSLGGSNQPQHF
>.|TRBD1|TRBV9|TRBJ2-3
TGTGCCAGCAGCGTAGTTGAAGGGGGCATAGATACGCAGTATTTT
CASSVVEGGIDTQYF
>.|.|TRBV7-8|TRBJ2-3
TGTGCCAGCAGCTTAGTGGGGGGTATGGGCACAGATACGCAGTATTTT
CASSLVGGMGTDTQYF
>few|TRBD1|TRBV5-1|TRBJ1-1
TGCGCCAGCAGCCCGGACAGGGGGAACACTGAAGCTTTCTTT
CASSPDRGNTEAFF
>.|.|TRBV9|TRBJ1-1
TGTGCCAGCAGCCAGCTGCTGAACACTGAAGCTTTCTTT
CASSQLLNTEAFF
>.|TRBD1|TRBV4-1|TRBJ1-4
TGCGCCAGCAGCCGGGCGGGACAGGGCGGGTTGAGTGAAAAACTGTTTTTT
CASSRAGQGGLSEKLFF
>.|TRBD1|TRBV6-1|TRBJ1-6
TGTGCCATCGGGACAGGGAATTCACCCCTCCACTTT
CAIGTGNSPLHF
>.|TRBD2|TRBV9|TRBJ2-3
TGTGCCAGCAGCGTAGCTCCGGGGGGTGACACAGATACGCAGTATTTT
CASSVAPGGDTDTQYF
>.|.|TRBV11-2|TRBJ2-1
TGTGCCAGCAGCTTAGAAGTCACTAGGACTTTGAAGTTCTTC
CASSLEVTRTLKFF